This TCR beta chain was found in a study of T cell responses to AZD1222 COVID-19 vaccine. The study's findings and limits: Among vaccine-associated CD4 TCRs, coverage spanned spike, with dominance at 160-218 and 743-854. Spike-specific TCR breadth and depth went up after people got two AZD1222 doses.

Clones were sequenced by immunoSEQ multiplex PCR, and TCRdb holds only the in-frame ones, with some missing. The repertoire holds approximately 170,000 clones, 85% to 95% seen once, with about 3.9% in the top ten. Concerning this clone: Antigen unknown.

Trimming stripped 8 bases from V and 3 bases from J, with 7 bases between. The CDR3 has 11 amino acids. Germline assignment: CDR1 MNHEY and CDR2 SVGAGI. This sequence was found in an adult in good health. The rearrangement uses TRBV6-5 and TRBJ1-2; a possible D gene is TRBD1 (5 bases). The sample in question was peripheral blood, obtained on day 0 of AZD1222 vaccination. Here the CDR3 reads CASQGYYGYTF. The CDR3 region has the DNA TGTGCCAGCCAGGGTTACTATGGCTACACCTTC.